The rows below give T cell receptor beta chains drawn from one sample of a study of blood T cell repertoires in COVID-19. Method: immunoSEQ multiplex PCR; TCRdb's copy keeps in-frame clones and lacks some. This sample carries 190,000 or so clones, around 80% of them seen once, and the ten largest clones take 2.8%. What was sequenced was peripheral blood. These receptors all come from a woman of 80 years or more with active or convalescent COVID-19. Both conserved end residues are part of each CDR3.

V	CDR3
TRBV13	CASSLWTSIDTQYF
TRBV2	CASRRDSDNNEQFF
TRBV23-1	CASSHRPRGYGYTF
TRBV29-1	CSVEAGGNIQYF
TRBV2	CASSSSTGGNIQYF
TRBV28	CASSSPSQLFEAFF
TRBV5-6	CASSLVSGLETQYF
TRBV10-3	CAISERAYEQYF
TRBV5-4	CASSRTSGLTEGETQYF
TRBV3-1/TRBV3-2	CASSQVGTGAGNTIYF
TRBV7-9	CASSLLGGTEAFF
TRBV29-1	CSVRGSPMNTEAFF
TRBV7-7	CASSLLTSGQHNEQFF
TRBV7-2	CASSVTGDGSYEQYF
TRBV7-2	CASSLGQGYGYTF
TRBV7-8	CASSPGQNSGNTIYF
TRBV5-1	CASSLAGREHYGYTF
TRBV5-1	CASSLGSGTSGDYEQYF
TRBV27	CASSSTYNSPLHF
TRBV12-3/TRBV12-4	CASELASGNTIYF
TRBV4-3	CASSQEGAGGWNEQFF
TRBV19	CASSFEAVSQAFF
TRBV28	CASSFLGAGQPQHF
TRBV15	CATSRGQGGEKLFF
TRBV7-6	CASSSFDRGYFNSPLHF
TRBV28	CASSLVQGAGYTF
TRBV5-1	CASTVRTGFNTEAFF
TRBV6-5	CASSLGTGGTDTQYF
TRBV28	CASSFGGSSGNTIYF
TRBV11-1	CASSLLAGGLNEQFF
TRBV7-9	CASSLAQANYGYTF
TRBV5-1	CASRRGQEIYGYTF
TRBV6-1	CASSERVRELFF
TRBV5-1	CASSYDSLREKLFF
TRBV28	CASSLGGYGYTF
TRBV28	CASSLWDRTLQGYTF
TRBV30	CACQRSSGTGIFYSPLHF
TRBV2	CASSPDRGDQPQHF
TRBV11-2	CASSLGEGRSSPLHF
TRBV25-1	CASRGTSGGGEQFF
TRBV3-1/TRBV3-2	CASSRNPSGGAWNEQFF
TRBV28	CASITTGGSYEQYF
TRBV7-2	CASSPTRYGEQFF
TRBV5-1	CASSLGQYATDTQYF
TRBV7-9	CASSKGQVATNEKLFF
TRBV27	CASSPIGHIGGNEQFF
TRBV6-6	CASKADYSGNTIYF
TRBV3-1/TRBV3-2	CASSPPIYRDRVLEQYF